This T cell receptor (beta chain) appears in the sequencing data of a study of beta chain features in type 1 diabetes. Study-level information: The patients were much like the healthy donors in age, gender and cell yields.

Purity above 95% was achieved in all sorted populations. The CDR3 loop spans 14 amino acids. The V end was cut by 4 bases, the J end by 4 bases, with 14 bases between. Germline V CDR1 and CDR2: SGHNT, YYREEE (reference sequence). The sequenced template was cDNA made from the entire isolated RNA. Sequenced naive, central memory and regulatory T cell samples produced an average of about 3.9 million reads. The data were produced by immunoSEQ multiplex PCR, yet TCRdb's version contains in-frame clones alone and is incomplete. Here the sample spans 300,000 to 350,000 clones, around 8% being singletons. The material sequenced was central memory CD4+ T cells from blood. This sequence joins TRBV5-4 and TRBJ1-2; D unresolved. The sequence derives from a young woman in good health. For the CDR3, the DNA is TGTGCCAGCAGCCTTCAGGTCGGGAGCTATGGCTACACCTTC. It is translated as CASSLQVGSYGYTF.